Here is one TCR beta chain with its context. Its specificity is unknown. The PCR had 60 Vbeta and 13 Jbeta primers. TCRdb's copy holds only in-frame clones and misses some; the assay was immunoSEQ multiplex PCR. Of over 100,000 clones in the sample, over 65% were seen once. The donors, nominally healthy at sampling, likely had unrecorded immune exposures. The CDR3 covers 16 residues. Germline lookup yields CDR1 LGHNA and CDR2 YSLEER. The trim removed 3 bases at V and 4 bases at J, leaving 8 bases unmatched. This sample is part of a study of cytomegalovirus exposure and HLA in healthy donors. Study summary: The roughly 120 million unique TCR beta sequences, from roughly 180 million T cells, were found by an earlier analysis.

Study outcomes and limitations: Later, an analysis found that common viral pathogens appeared to be linked with several of the most significant clusters.

Sequenced input: PBMCs. The V gene is TRBV4-3, the J gene TRBJ1-2; 10 positions agree with TRBD1. This clonotype was sampled from a man aged 35 to 55 in good health and CMV-seronegative. The CDR3 nucleotides read TGCGCCAGCAGCCACAGCGGGACAGGGGAGACCTATGGCTACACCTTC. Protein product: CASSHSGTGETYGYTF.